The 8 T cell receptor beta chains presented below share a single source sample, sequenced in a study of cytomegalovirus exposure and HLA in healthy donors (dated by TCRdb to about 2017). The library relied on the immunoSEQ multiplex PCR assay. The multiplex PCR relied on a mix of 60 forward primers for TCR Vbeta segments and 13 reverse primers for TCR Jbeta segments. The clones in this table, taken by TCRdb from immuneACCESS, are in-frame only. Not every clone is retained; where verified, under half of the shortfall comes from an unresolved V gene, and the cause of the rest is unknown. The sample table holds 80,000 or so clones, of which around two thirds were seen once. The top ten constitute approximately 7% of the sample. The sample was PBMCs. These receptors all stem from a woman in her forties or fifties in good health and CMV-seropositive.

The rearrangement links TRBV4-2 to TRBJ2-2; 9 nucleotides line up with TRBD2. With 8 bases clipped from V and 6 bases from J, the junction kept 1 base outside the gene matches. Germline V CDR1 and CDR2: LGHNA, YNFKEQ. The CDR3 runs to 12 residues. CDR3 residues: CASLAGSGELFF. In DNA form, the CDR3 reads TGTGCCAGCCTAGCGGGGTCCGGGGAGCTGTTTTTT.

The chain employs TRBV9 and TRBJ2-3, with unresolved D. With 4 bases removed from V and 1 base from J, the gap between germline ends came to 10 bases. The CDR3 runs to 14 residues. Germline assignment: CDR1 SGDLS and CDR2 YYNGEE. CDR3 sequence (DNA): TGTGCCAGCAGCTTGGTACCAGGCACAGATACGCAGTATTTT. Its translation: CASSLVPGTDTQYF.

The chain employs TRBV2 and TRBJ2-1; D may be TRBD1 (6 bases). Trimming took 3 bases from V and 4 from J, leaving 13 bases between them. Germline CDR1 SNHLY, CDR2 FYNNEI. The CDR3 has 15 amino acids. CDR3 DNA: TGTGCCAGCAGTGATCAGCAGGGGTTGTACAATGAGCAGTTCTTC. The encoded protein is CASSDQQGLYNEQFF.

As concerns this clone: The junction does not match germline at one end; this may be a read error. The V and J genes are TRBV5-1 and TRBJ2-5, with a possible D match to TRBD1 (5 bases). This CDR3 spans 15 amino acids. Looked up from germline, CDR1 is SGHRS and CDR2 is YFSETQ. CDR3 sequence: CASSLSQGWQGTQYF. The CDR3 nucleotides are TGCGCCAGCAGCTTAAGTCAGGGATGGCAAGGGACCCAGTACTTC. The full variable domain, rest sourced from reference TRBV5-1 and TRBJ2-5, is KAGVTQTPRYLIKTRGQQVTLSCSPISGHRSVSWYQQTPGQGLQFLFEYFSETQRNKGNFPGRFSGRQFSNSRSEMNVSTLELGDSALYLCASSLSQGWQGTQYFGPGTRLLVL.

The genes are TRBV2 and TRBJ1-5, with a possible D match to TRBD1 (5 bases). Trimming took 4 bases from V and 2 from J, leaving 18 bases between them. Germline lookup yields CDR1 SNHLY and CDR2 FYNNEI. The CDR3 spans 17 residues. The CDR3, as DNA: TGTGCCAGCAGTGCCCTCGGGGGGGGTGGTGGCAATCAGCCCCAGCATTTT. Protein: CASSALGGGGGNQPQHF.

Written as DNA, the CDR3 is TGTGCCAGCAGCTACGGGACAGACGACAATCAGCCCCAGCATTTT. This sequence encodes CASSYGTDDNQPQHF. The rearrangement uses TRBV7-9 and TRBJ1-5, with TRBD1 matching over 7 bases. The V and J ends lost 4 bases and 3 bases, in that order; junction bases with no gene match: 6. The CDR3 has 15 amino acids. The V gene's germline CDR1 is SEHNR and CDR2 FQNEAQ (reference sequence).

V and J are TRBV2 and TRBJ2-4, with 8 bases that match TRBD2. This CDR3 has 14 amino acids. V lost 2 bases to trimming and J lost 8 bases; unmatched junction nucleotides: 5. Germline CDR1 reads SNHLY; CDR2 reads FYNNEI. The CDR3 here is CASSETREGDIQYF. The CDR3 DNA reads TGTGCCAGCAGTGAAACCCGGGAGGGGGACATTCAGTACTTC.

The sample holds a few counts of this clone. V is TRBV6-5 and J is TRBJ2-1, with 14 bases identical to TRBD2. J gave up 5 bases and V 5 bases, and 2 bases lay outside the gene matches. The CDR3 is 15 amino acids. Germline V CDR1 and CDR2: MNHEY, SVGAGI. As DNA, the CDR3 is TGTGCCAGCAGTCGACTAGCGGGGGGGAACAATGAGCAGTTCTTC. The encoded protein is CASSRLAGGNNEQFF.